The present TCR beta chain was sequenced within a study of response to subunit inactivated influenza vaccine. Study-level findings and limits: The study's authors posited that every seasonal influenza vaccination enlists few new T cells.

TCRdb independently ran MiXCR on the RT-PCR reads; one entry per CDR3 protein. The data contain roughly 700,000 distinct CDR3 sequences, around 13% of them singletons. Notes on this clonotype: What it binds is not known.

The CDR3 sequence is 18 residues long. Trimming removed 3 bases from V and 3 bases from J; junction bases left unmatched: 17. Germline assignment: CDR1 DFQATT and CDR2 SNEGSKA (reference sequence). The starting material was PBMCs from blood, obtained less than 15 days before vaccination. The TCR comes from a man aged 50 to 59 who received an inactivated influenza vaccine. The chain employs TRBV20-1 and TRBJ2-3; 8 nucleotides line up with TRBD2. The CDR3 DNA reads TGCAGTGCTAGTGATACTAGCGGAGAACCCTTTTTAACAGATACGCAGTATTTT. Translating it yields CSASDTSGEPFLTDTQYF.